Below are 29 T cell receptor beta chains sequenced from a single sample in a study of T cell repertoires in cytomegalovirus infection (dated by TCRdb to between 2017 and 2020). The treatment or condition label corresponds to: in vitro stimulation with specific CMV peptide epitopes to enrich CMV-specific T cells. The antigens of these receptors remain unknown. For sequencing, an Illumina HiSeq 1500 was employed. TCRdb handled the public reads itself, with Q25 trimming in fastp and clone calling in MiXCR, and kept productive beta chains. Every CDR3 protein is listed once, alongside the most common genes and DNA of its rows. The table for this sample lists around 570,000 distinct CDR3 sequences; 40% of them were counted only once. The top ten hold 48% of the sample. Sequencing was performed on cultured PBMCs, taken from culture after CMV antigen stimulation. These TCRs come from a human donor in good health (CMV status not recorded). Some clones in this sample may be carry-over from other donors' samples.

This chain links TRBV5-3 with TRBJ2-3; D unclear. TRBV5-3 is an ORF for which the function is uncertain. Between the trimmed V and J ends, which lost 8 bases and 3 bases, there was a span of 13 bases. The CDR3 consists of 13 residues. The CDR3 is CASTSPWTDTQYF. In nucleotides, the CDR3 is TGTGCCAGCACCTCGCCCTGGACAGATACGCAGTATTTT.

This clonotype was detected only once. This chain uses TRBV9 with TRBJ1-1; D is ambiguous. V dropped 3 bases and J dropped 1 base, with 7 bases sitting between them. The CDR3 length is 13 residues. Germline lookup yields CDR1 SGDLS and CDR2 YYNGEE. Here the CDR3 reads CASSGFPNTEAFF. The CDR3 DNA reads TGTGCCAGCAGCGGGTTCCCGAACACTGAAGCTTTCTTT.

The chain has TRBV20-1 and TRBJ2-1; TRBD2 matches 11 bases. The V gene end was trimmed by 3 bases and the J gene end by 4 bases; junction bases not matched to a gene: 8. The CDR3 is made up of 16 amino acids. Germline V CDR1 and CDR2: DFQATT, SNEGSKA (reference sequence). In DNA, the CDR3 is TGCAGTGCTAGGATTGGGCTAGCGGGGGGTTACAATGAGCAGTTCTTC. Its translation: CSARIGLAGGYNEQFF.

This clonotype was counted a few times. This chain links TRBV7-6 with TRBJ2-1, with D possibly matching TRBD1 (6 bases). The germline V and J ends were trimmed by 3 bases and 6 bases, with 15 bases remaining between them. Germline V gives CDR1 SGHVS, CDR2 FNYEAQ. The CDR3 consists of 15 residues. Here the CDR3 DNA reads TGTGCCAGCAGCTTTCTCCCCCGGGACACCAATGAGCAGTTCTTC. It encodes CASSFLPRDTNEQFF.

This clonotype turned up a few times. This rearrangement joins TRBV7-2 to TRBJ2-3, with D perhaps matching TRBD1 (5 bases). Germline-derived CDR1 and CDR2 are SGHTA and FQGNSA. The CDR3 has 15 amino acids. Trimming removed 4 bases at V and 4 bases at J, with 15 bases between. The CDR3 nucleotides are TGTGCCAGCAGCTCGCGATCAGGGTCCGCAGATACGCAGTATTTT. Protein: CASSSRSGSADTQYF.

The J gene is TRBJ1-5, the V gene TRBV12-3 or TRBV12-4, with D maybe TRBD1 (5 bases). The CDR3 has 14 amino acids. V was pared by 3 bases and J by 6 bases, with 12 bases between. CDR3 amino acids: CASSLGGVSQPQHF. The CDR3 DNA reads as TGTGCCAGCAGTTTGGGGGGGGTAAGTCAGCCCCAGCATTTT.

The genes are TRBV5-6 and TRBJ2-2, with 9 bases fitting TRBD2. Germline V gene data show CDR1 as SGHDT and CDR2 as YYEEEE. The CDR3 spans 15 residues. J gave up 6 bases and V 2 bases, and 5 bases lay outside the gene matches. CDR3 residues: CASSLRRGGPGELFF. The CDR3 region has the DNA TGTGCCAGCAGCTTAAGGCGGGGGGGGCCCGGGGAGCTGTTTTTT.

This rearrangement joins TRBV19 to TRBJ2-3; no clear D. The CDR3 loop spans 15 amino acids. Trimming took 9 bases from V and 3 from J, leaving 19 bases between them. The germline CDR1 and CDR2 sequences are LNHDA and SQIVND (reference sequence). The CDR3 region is CASQNRHQSTDTQYF. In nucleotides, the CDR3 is TGTGCCAGCCAGAACCGACACCAGAGTACAGATACGCAGTATTTT.

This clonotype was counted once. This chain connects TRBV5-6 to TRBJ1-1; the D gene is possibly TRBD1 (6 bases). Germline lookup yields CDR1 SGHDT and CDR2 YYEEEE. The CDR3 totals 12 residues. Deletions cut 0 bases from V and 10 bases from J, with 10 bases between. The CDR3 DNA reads TGTGCCAGCAGCTTGGTGGGGGCAGTAGCTTTCTTT. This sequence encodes CASSLVGAVAFF.

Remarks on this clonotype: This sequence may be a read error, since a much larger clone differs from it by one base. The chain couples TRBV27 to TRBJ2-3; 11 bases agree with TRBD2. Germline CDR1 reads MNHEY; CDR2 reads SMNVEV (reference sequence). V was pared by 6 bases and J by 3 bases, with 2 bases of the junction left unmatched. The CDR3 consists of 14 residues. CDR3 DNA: TGTGCCAGCAGGCGGACTAGCGGGACAGATACGCAGTATTTT. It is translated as CASRRTSGTDTQYF.

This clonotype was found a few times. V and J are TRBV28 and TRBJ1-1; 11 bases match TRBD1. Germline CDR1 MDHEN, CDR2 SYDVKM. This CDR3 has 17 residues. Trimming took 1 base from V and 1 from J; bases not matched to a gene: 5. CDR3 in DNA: TGTGCCAGCAGTTTATCTCCCGGGACAGGGGGGAACACTGAAGCTTTCTTT. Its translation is CASSLSPGTGGNTEAFF.

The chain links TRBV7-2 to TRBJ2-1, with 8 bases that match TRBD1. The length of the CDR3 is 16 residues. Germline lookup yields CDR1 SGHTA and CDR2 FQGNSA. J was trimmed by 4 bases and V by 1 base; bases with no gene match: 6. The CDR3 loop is CASSLEVHRGYNEQFF. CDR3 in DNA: TGTGCCAGCAGCTTAGAGGTCCACAGGGGGTACAATGAGCAGTTCTTC.

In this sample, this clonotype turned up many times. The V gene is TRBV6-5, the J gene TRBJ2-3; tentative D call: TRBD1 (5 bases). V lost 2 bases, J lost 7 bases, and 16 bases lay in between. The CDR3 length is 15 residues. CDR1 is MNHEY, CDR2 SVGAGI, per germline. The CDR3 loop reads CASSYQQGSVYTQYF. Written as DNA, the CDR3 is TGTGCCAGCAGTTACCAGCAGGGTAGTGTTTATACGCAGTATTTT.

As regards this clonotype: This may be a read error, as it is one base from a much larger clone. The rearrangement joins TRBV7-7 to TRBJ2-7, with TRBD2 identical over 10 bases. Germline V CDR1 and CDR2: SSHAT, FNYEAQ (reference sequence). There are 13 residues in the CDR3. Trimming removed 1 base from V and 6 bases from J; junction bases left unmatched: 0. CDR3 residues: CASSLVAGGEQYF. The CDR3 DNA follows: TGTGCCAGCAGCTTAGTAGCGGGAGGCGAGCAGTACTTC.

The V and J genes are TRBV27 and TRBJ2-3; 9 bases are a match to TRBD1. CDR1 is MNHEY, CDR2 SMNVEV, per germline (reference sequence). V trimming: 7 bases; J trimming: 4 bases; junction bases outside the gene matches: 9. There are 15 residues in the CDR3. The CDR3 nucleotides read TGTGCCAGCACCAAACCGGGACAGGGATCAGATACGCAGTATTTT. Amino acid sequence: CASTKPGQGSDTQYF.

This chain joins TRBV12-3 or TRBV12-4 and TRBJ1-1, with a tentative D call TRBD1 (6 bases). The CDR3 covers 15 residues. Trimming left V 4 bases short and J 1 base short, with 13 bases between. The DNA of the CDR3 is TGTGCCAGCAGTTGGAGGGGGGAGGGGAACACTGAAGCTTTCTTT. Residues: CASSWRGEGNTEAFF.

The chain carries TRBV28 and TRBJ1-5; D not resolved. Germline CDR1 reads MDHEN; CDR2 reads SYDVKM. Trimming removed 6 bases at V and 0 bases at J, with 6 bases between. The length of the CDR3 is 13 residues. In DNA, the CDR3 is TGTGCCAGCAGAACGAATAGCAATCAGCCCCAGCATTTT. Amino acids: CASRTNSNQPQHF. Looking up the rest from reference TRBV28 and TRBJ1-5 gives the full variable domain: DVKVTQSSRYLVKRTGEKVFLECVQDMDHENMFWYRQDPGLGLRLIYFSYDVKMKEKGDIPEGYSVSREKKERFSLILESASTNQTSMYLCASRTNSNQPQHFGDGTRLSIL.

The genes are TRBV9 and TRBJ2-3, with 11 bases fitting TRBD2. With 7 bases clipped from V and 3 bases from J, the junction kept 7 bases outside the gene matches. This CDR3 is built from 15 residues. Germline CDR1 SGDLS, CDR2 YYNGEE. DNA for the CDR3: TGTGCCAGCTTCCCTACTAGCGGGGGAACAGATACGCAGTATTTT. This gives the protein CASFPTSGGTDTQYF. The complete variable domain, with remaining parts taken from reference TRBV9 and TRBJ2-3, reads DSGVTQTPKHLITATGQRVTLRCSPRSGDLSVYWYQQSLDQGLQFLIQYYNGEERAKGNILERFSAQQFPDLHSELNLSSLELGDSALYFCASFPTSGGTDTQYFGPGTRLTVL.

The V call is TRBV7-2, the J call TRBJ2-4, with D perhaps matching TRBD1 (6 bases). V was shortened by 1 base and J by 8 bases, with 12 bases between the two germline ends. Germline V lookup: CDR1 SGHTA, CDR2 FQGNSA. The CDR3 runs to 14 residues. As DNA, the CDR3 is TGTGCCAGCAGCTTAGTACAGGGCCGGGACATTCAGTACTTC. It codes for CASSLVQGRDIQYF.

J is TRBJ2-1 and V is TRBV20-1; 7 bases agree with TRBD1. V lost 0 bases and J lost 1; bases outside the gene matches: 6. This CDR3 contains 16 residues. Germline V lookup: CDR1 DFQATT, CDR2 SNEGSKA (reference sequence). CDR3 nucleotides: TGCAGTGCTAGAGATCCGCGACAGGGATCCTACAATGAGCAGTTCTTC. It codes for CSARDPRQGSYNEQFF.

CDR3 in amino acids: CASSLVVSYGYTF. Here the CDR3 DNA reads TGTGCCAGCAGCTTAGTTGTCAGCTATGGCTACACCTTC. This rearrangement joins TRBV7-2 to TRBJ1-2, with D unclear. With 1 base removed from V and 4 bases from J, the gap between germline ends came to 7 bases. This CDR3 comprises 13 residues. The germline V gene encodes CDR1 SGHTA and CDR2 FQGNSA. Using reference TRBV7-2 and TRBJ1-2 for the parts outside the CDR3, the full variable domain is GAGVSQSPSNKVTEKGKDVELRCDPISGHTALYWYRQSLGQGLEFLIYFQGNSAPDKSGLPSDRFSAERTGGSVSTLTIQRTQQEDSAVYLCASSLVVSYGYTFGSGTRLTVV.

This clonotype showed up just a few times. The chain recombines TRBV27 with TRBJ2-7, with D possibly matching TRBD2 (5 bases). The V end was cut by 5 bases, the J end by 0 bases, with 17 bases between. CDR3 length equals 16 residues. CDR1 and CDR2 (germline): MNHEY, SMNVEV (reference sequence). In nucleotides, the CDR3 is TGTGCCAGCAGTCCAACCCTCCCCGGGGACTCCTACGAGCAGTACTTC. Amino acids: CASSPTLPGDSYEQYF.

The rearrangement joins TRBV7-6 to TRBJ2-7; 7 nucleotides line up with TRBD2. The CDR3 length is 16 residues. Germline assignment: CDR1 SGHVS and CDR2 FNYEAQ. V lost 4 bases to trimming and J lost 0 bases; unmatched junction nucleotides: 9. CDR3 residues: CASSSEWGGSSYEQYF. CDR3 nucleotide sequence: TGTGCCAGCAGCTCCGAGTGGGGGGGGAGCTCCTACGAGCAGTACTTC.

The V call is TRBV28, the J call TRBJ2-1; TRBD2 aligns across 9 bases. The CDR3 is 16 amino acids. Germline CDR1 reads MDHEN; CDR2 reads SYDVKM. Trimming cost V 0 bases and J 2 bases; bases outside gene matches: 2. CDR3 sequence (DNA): TGTGCCAGCAGTTTATGGGGCGGGGGGGCCTACAATGAGCAGTTCTTC. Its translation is CASSLWGGGAYNEQFF.

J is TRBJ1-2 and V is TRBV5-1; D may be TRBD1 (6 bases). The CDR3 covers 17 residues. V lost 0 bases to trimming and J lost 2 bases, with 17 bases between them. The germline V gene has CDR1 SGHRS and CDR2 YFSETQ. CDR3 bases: TGCGCCAGCAGCTTGGAAGGGGGGTCAGGCGAGAACTATGGCTACACCTTC. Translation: CASSLEGGSGENYGYTF.

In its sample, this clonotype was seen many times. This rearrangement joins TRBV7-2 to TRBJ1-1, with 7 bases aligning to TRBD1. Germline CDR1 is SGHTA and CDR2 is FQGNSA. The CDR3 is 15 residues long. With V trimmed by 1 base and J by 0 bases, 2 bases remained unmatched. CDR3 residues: CASSLGGGMNTEAFF. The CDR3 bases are TGTGCCAGCAGCTTAGGAGGGGGCATGAACACTGAAGCTTTCTTT.

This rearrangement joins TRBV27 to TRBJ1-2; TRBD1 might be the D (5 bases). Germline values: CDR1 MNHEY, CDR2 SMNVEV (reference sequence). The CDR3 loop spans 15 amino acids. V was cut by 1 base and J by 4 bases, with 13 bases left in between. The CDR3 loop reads CASSLYAGASYGYTF. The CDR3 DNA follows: TGTGCCAGCAGTTTATACGCCGGGGCCTCCTATGGCTACACCTTC.

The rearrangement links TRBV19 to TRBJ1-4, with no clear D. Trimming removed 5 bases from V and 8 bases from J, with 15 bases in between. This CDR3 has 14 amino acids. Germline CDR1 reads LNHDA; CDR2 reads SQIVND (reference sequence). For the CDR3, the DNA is TGTGCCAGTAGTGCCCGGGATCGGGCCGAAAAACTGTTTTTT. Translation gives CASSARDRAEKLFF.

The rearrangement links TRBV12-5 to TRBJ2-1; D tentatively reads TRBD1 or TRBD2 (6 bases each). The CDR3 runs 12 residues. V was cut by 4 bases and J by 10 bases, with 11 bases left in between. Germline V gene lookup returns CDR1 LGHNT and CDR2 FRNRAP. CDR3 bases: TGTGCTAGTGGTTGGGGGGCTCGGGAGCAGTTCTTC. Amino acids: CASGWGAREQFF. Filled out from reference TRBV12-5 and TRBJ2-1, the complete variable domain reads DARVTQTPRHKVTEMGQEVTMRCQPILGHNTVFWYRQTMMQGLELLAYFRNRAPLDDSGMPKDRFSAEMPDATLATLKIQPSEPRDSAVYFCASGWGAREQFFGPGTRLTVL.